What follows are 25 T cell receptor beta chains derived from one specimen sequenced in a study of the immune and genomic landscape of osteosarcoma. Measured with immunoSEQ multiplex PCR; TCRdb has only the in-frame clones, and not every one. The sample contains fewer than 1,500 clones, over 65% of which appear only once. Input material: primary tumor tissue from the femur. The origin of the receptors is a man in his thirties or forties with osteosarcoma.

The chain links TRBV6-1 to TRBJ2-7; perhaps TRBD2 as D (6 bases). This CDR3 is 14 amino acids long. Trimming removed 6 bases at V and 7 bases at J, with 19 bases between. From germline, CDR1 is MNHNS and CDR2 SASEGT. The CDR3 bases are TGTGCCAGCAGCGGCGGGACCTCCTTGTCAGAGCAGTACGTC. It is translated as CASSGGTSLSEQYV.

This clone was recorded once. The chain couples TRBV11-2 to TRBJ1-1, with 7 nucleotides matching TRBD1. The trim removed 1 base at V and 1 base at J, leaving 6 bases unmatched. This CDR3 is 16 amino acids long. Germline V gives CDR1 SGHAT, CDR2 FQNNGV. This CDR3 is CASSLVMGQPNTEAFF. CDR3 bases: TGTGCCAGCAGCTTAGTGATGGGACAGCCGAACACTGAAGCTTTCTTT.

The V and J genes are TRBV15 and TRBJ1-2; D gene ambiguous. Looked up from germline, CDR1 is LNHNV and CDR2 is YYDKDF (reference sequence). This CDR3 region has 13 residues. V lost 0 bases and J lost 2, with 4 bases in between. In DNA form, the CDR3 reads TGTGCCACCAGCAGAGACCGCAACTATGGCTACACCTTC. This translates into CATSRDRNYGYTF.

This sequence joins TRBV7-9 and TRBJ2-1; maybe TRBD1 (5 bases). Germline V gives CDR1 SEHNR, CDR2 FQNEAQ (reference sequence). The V end lost 1 base, the J end lost 1 base, and 8 bases lay between the germline ends. This CDR3 spans 15 amino acids. Here the CDR3 DNA reads TGTGCCAGCAGCTTAGTTAGGGGTTCCTACAATGAGCAGTTCTTC. It yields the protein CASSLVRGSYNEQFF. Full variable domain (rest looked up from reference TRBV7-9 and TRBJ2-1): DTGVSQNPRHKITKRGQNVTFRCDPISEHNRLYWYRQTLGQGPEFLTYFQNEAQLEKSRLLSDRFSAERPKGSFSTLEIQRTEQGDSAMYLCASSLVRGSYNEQFFGPGTRLTVL.

The genes are TRBV12-5 and TRBJ2-3; no definite D call. V lost 1 base, J lost 8 bases, and 13 bases lay in between. Germline CDR1 LGHNT, CDR2 FRNRAP. This CDR3 comprises 14 residues. The CDR3 DNA follows: TGTGCTAGTGGTTTGGACGCCATAGAAGGTACGCAGTATTTT. Translated, it gives CASGLDAIEGTQYF.

This clone was counted between two and nine times. The genes are TRBV4-3 and TRBJ1-4; the D gene is possibly TRBD1 (5 bases). V was trimmed by 0 bases and J by 6 bases, leaving 17 bases between them. The CDR3 spans 17 residues. Germline CDR1 LGHNA, CDR2 YSLEER. CDR3 loop: CASSQDRGGDGYEKLFF. CDR3 in DNA: TGCGCCAGCAGCCAAGATCGAGGAGGGGATGGATATGAAAAACTGTTTTTT.

The chain links TRBV30 to TRBJ2-1, with 7 bases identical to TRBD1. The V and J ends lost 2 bases and 3 bases, in that order; junction bases with no gene match: 1. The CDR3 spans 13 residues. CDR1 is GTSNPN and CDR2 is SVGIG in the germline V gene (reference sequence). The CDR3 sequence: CAWSRTGYNEQFF. CDR3 coding DNA: TGTGCCTGGAGTCGGACAGGCTACAATGAGCAGTTCTTC.

This clone has more than one count but fewer than ten. This specimen includes other DNA sequences encoding the same CDR3. The chain uses TRBV7-2 and TRBJ2-7; D is unclear. Trimming removed 4 bases from V and 0 bases from J, with 10 bases in between. The CDR3 totals 14 residues. CDR1 and CDR2 (germline): SGHTA, FQGNSA. CDR3 amino acids: CASSSTLSSYEQYV. DNA of the CDR3: TGTGCCAGCAGCTCCACCCTATCCTCCTACGAGCAGTACGTC.

The chain employs TRBV7-9 and TRBJ2-2; D unresolved. The V gene's germline CDR1 is SEHNR and CDR2 FQNEAQ (reference sequence). The CDR3 contains 16 residues. Deletions cut 5 bases from V and 4 bases from J, with 17 bases between. CDR3 coding DNA: TGTGCCAGCAGCCCGCGAGATTGGGTGGGCACCGGGGAGCTGTTTTTT. Encoded protein: CASSPRDWVGTGELFF.

This rearrangement joins TRBV2 to TRBJ2-2; 8 nucleotides match TRBD2. This CDR3 is built from 12 residues. Per germline, CDR1 SNHLY and CDR2 FYNNEI. The V gene end was trimmed by 10 bases and the J gene end by 10 bases; junction bases not matched to a gene: 8. In nucleotides, the CDR3 is TGTGCCACCCTCGGGGGGGCTAAGGAGCTGTTTTTT. It yields the protein CATLGGAKELFF.

This chain uses TRBV28 with TRBJ1-2, with 7 bases matching TRBD1. J was trimmed by 7 bases and V by 11 bases; bases with no gene match: 10. CDR1 and CDR2 (germline): MDHEN, SYDVKM. This CDR3 contains 12 residues. As DNA, the CDR3 is TGTGCCGGAAAACAGGGGTCCGGTGGCTACACCTTC. Encoded protein: CAGKQGSGGYTF.

The chain combines TRBV11-3 with TRBJ2-2; possibly TRBD1 for D (6 bases). Trimming stripped 7 bases from V and 7 bases from J, with 10 bases between. The CDR3 consists of 12 residues. The germline CDR1 and CDR2 sequences are SGHNT and YENEEA. CDR3 sequence reads: CASTNRVGELFF. In DNA, the CDR3 is TGTGCCAGCACCAACAGGGTCGGGGAGCTGTTTTTT.

This chain links TRBV19 with TRBJ2-1, with 8 bases matching TRBD1. CDR1 LNHDA and CDR2 SQIVND come from the germline V gene (reference sequence). With V trimmed by 3 bases and J by 7 bases, 20 bases remained unmatched. This CDR3 is built from 19 residues. CDR3 DNA sequence: TGTGCCAGTAGTATTGGACCTAGGAATGCAGGGGGCGCTGGGAATGAGCAGTTCTTC. Translated, it gives CASSIGPRNAGGAGNEQFF.

The chain joins TRBV18 to TRBJ1-2; weak D call: TRBD1 (6 bases). CDR1 is KGHSH, CDR2 LQKENI, per germline. The germline V and J ends were trimmed by 0 bases and 7 bases, with 12 bases remaining between them. The length of the CDR3 is 14 residues. The CDR3 sequence: CASSPPGGAGGYTF. CDR3 DNA: TGTGCCAGCTCACCACCCGGGGGCGCCGGTGGCTACACCTTC.

This chain joins TRBV25-1 and TRBJ1-2; the D is unclear. Per germline, CDR1 MGHDK and CDR2 SYGVNS. Between the trimmed V and J ends, which lost 3 bases and 4 bases, there was a span of 15 bases. This CDR3 region has 15 residues. The CDR3 DNA reads as TGTGCCAGCAGTGATCACCTCGGGCGTAGCTATGGCTACACCTTC. Translation: CASSDHLGRSYGYTF.

The gene calls are TRBV11-3 and TRBJ2-2, with a weak D call TRBD1 (6 bases). Germline V gene lookup returns CDR1 SGHNT and CDR2 YENEEA. This CDR3 region has 16 residues. Between the trimmed V and J ends, which lost 1 base and 1 base, there was a span of 10 bases. The CDR3 DNA reads as TGTGCCAGCAGCTTAGTGGGGGCGAAGAACACCGGGGAGCTGTTTTTT. It codes for CASSLVGAKNTGELFF.

The chain couples TRBV18 to TRBJ1-5; 7 bases are a match to TRBD1. The CDR3 consists of 14 residues. J gave up 8 bases and V 8 bases, and 12 bases lay outside the gene matches. Germline CDR1 reads KGHSH; CDR2 reads LQKENI. As DNA, the CDR3 is TGTGCCAGCAGACAAACAGGGGAGTGGGAGCCCCAGCATTTT. Its protein is CASRQTGEWEPQHF.

This clone is large. The V gene is TRBV18, the J gene TRBJ1-5; TRBD1 might be the D (5 bases). V shed 6 bases and J shed 5 bases, with 11 bases lying between them. The CDR3 consists of 13 residues. Germline CDR1 is KGHSH and CDR2 is LQKENI. The CDR3 loop is CASSREVHQPQHF. CDR3 DNA: TGTGCCAGCTCCAGGGAGGTCCATCAGCCCCAGCATTTT.

The J gene is TRBJ1-5, the V gene TRBV19; 7 nucleotides agree with TRBD1. The germline V gene encodes CDR1 LNHDA and CDR2 SQIVND (reference sequence). The CDR3 is made up of 15 amino acids. Losses at the gene ends were 6 bases for V and 4 bases for J; bases not matched to a gene: 9. CDR3 coding DNA: TGTGCCAGTAGGCTTCAATCAGGGGGAAATCAGCCCCAGCATTTT. Its translation: CASRLQSGGNQPQHF.

A few counts support this clone. This sequence joins TRBV27 and TRBJ2-5; 8 positions match TRBD2. From germline, CDR1 is MNHEY and CDR2 SMNVEV (reference sequence). The CDR3 totals 14 residues. With V trimmed by 8 bases and J by 5 bases, 10 bases remained unmatched. DNA for the CDR3: TGTGCCAGCGCCCCGGGAGGGCGCGGCGAGACCCAGTACTTC. This gives the protein CASAPGGRGETQYF.

The gene calls are TRBV4-2 and TRBJ2-3, with 10 positions matching TRBD2. The V segment lost 0 bases and the J segment 4 bases; nucleotides outside the gene matches: 4. CDR1 and CDR2 (germline): LGHNA, YNFKEQ. This CDR3 contains 16 residues. The CDR3: CASSQDGSGGADTQYF. The CDR3 region has the DNA TGTGCCAGCAGCCAAGATGGGAGCGGGGGGGCAGATACGCAGTATTTT.

This clone was seen a few times. The chain links TRBV10-1 to TRBJ1-6; unclear D gene. The CDR3 is 13 residues long. Trimming left V 4 bases short and J 4 bases short, with 5 bases between. Germline values: CDR1 WNHNN, CDR2 SYGVQD (reference sequence). CDR3 sequence reads: CASSAGYNSPLHF. CDR3 in DNA: TGCGCCAGCAGTGCCGGATATAATTCACCCCTCCACTTT.

The rearrangement joins TRBV2 to TRBJ1-1, with 12 bases aligning to TRBD1. The CDR3 extends over 13 amino acids. V shed 6 bases, J shed 10 bases, and the junction held 6 bases outside the gene matches. Germline CDR1 and CDR2: SNHLY and FYNNEI. CDR3 loop: CASRPGQGARAFF. CDR3 nucleotides: TGTGCCAGCAGACCGGGACAGGGGGCGCGAGCTTTCTTT. The whole variable domain, remainder taken from reference TRBV2 and TRBJ1-1, is EPEVTQTPSHQVTQMGQEVILRCVPISNHLYFYWYRQILGQKVEFLVSFYNNEISEKSEIFDDQFSVERPDGSNFTLKIRSTKLEDSAMYFCASRPGQGARAFFGQGTRLTVV.

With regard to this clone: The junction differs from germline at one of its ends, possibly a read error. The rearrangement uses TRBV7-7 and TRBJ2-2, with a possible D match to TRBD1 (5 bases). There are 15 residues in the CDR3. Per germline, CDR1 SSHAT and CDR2 FNYEAQ (reference sequence). The CDR3 bases are TGTGCTAGCAGCCCGGGCAGGGTTTGGGCCGGGGAGCTGTTTTTT. This gives the protein CASSPGRVWAGELFF.

The rearrangement uses TRBV6-1 and TRBJ2-3, with 10 bases identical to TRBD1. V shed 8 bases and J 3 bases; nucleotides not matched to a gene: 5. This CDR3 has 14 amino acids. The germline CDR1 and CDR2 sequences are MNHNS and SASEGT. The CDR3 sequence: CASVDRGRTDTQYF. In DNA form, the CDR3 reads TGTGCCAGCGTTGACAGGGGGCGTACAGATACGCAGTATTTT.